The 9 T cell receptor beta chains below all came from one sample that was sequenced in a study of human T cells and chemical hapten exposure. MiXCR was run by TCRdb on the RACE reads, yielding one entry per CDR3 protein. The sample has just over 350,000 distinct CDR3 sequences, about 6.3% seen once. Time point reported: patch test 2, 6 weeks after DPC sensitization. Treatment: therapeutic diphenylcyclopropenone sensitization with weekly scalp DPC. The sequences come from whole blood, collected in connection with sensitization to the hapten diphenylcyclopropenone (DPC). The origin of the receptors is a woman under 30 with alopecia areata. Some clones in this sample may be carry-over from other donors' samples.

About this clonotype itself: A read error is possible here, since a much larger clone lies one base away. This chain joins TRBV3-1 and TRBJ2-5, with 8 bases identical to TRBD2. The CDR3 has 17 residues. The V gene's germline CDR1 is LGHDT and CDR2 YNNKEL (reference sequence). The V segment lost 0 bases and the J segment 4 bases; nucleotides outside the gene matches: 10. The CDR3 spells CASSQDLLTSARETQYF. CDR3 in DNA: TGTGCCAGCAGCCAAGACCTACTGACTAGCGCCAGAGAGACCCAGTACTTC.

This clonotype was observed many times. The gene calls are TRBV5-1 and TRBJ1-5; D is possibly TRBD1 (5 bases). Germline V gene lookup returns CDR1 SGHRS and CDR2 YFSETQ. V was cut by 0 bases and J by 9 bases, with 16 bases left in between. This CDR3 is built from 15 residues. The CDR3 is CASSLEVRGPPPQHF. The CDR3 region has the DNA TGCGCCAGCAGCTTGGAGGTTCGGGGCCCTCCGCCCCAGCATTTT.

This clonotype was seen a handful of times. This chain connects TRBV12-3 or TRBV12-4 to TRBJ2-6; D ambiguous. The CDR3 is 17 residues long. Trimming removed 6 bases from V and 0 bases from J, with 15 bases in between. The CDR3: CASRKEDQSSGANVLTF. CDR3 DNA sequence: TGTGCCAGCAGAAAAGAGGACCAAAGCTCTGGGGCCAACGTCCTGACTTTC.

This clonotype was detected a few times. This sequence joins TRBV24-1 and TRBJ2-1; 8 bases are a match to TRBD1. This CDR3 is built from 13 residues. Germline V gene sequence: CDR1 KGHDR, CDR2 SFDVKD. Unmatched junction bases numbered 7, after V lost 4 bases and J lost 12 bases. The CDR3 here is CATSDSGGARQFF. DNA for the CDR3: TGTGCCACCAGTGACTCAGGGGGCGCGAGGCAGTTCTTC.

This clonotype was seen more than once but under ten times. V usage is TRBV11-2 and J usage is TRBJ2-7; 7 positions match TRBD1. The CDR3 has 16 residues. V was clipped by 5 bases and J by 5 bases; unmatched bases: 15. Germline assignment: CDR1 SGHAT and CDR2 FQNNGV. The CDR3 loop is CASSRERTGETDEQYF. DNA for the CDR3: TGTGCCAGCAGCCGCGAACGAACAGGGGAAACGGACGAGCAGTACTTC.

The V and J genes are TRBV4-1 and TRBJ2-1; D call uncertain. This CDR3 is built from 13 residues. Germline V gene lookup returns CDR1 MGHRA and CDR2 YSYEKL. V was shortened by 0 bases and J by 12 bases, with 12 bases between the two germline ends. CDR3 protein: CASSQDLPSRQFF. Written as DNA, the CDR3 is TGCGCCAGCAGCCAAGACCTACCAAGTAGGCAGTTCTTC.

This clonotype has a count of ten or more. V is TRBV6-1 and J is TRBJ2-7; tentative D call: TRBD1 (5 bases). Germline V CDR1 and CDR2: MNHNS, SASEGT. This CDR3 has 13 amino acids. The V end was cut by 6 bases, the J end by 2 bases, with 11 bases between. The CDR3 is CASRVTGPYEQYF. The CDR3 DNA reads TGTGCCAGCAGAGTTACAGGACCCTACGAGCAGTACTTC.

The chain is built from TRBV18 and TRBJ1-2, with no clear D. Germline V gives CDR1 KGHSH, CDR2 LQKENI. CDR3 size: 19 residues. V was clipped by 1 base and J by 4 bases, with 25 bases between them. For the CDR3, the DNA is TGTGCCAGCTCACCACAGATTCCCGATCATTATAACGAACTCTATGGCTACACCTTC. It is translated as CASSPQIPDHYNELYGYTF.

The CDR3 region has the DNA TGCGCCAGCAGCCAAGATAGGACAGACTCTGGAAACACCATATATTTT. This gives the protein CASSQDRTDSGNTIYF. The chain joins TRBV4-3 to TRBJ1-3; a possible D gene is TRBD1 (6 bases). This CDR3 is built from 16 residues. Looked up from germline, CDR1 is LGHNA and CDR2 is YSLEER. V shed 0 bases and J shed 0 bases, with 9 bases lying between them.